The 27 T cell receptor beta chains in this list originate from one sample, sequenced in a study of graft-versus-host responses after intestinal transplantation. Sequenced by immunoSEQ multiplex PCR; TCRdb stores in-frame clones only, minus some. Among some 120,000 clones listed, about nine tenths were seen once. The antigens of these receptors remain unknown. The input for sequencing was unstimulated CD4+ T cells sorted from spleen or lymph node cells, taken before intestinal transplant. Every receptor here comes from a human donor who received an intestinal transplant.

The chain employs TRBV7-9 and TRBJ2-1; D gene uncertain. V lost 2 bases, J lost 8 bases, and 7 bases lay in between. The CDR3 totals 12 residues. The V gene's germline CDR1 is SEHNR and CDR2 FQNEAQ (reference sequence). CDR3 DNA: TGTGCCAGCAGCTTACCCGGAGATGAGCAGTTCTTC. Its protein is CASSLPGDEQFF.

The chain uses TRBV6-5 and TRBJ2-4; the D gene is possibly TRBD1 (6 bases). This CDR3 region has 14 residues. Germline CDR1 MNHEY, CDR2 SVGAGI. Deletions cut 2 bases from V and 7 bases from J, with 12 bases between. The CDR3 DNA reads as TGTGCCAGCAGTTACGACAGTCAGGGGAACATTCAGTACTTC. Its protein product is CASSYDSQGNIQYF.

In regard to this clone: Other DNA sequences in this sample translate to the same CDR3. This chain uses TRBV11-2 with TRBJ2-7; D is ambiguous. This CDR3 has 16 amino acids. Germline CDR1 is SGHAT and CDR2 is FQNNGV. V lost 0 bases and J lost 2, with 14 bases in between. This chain's CDR3 is CASSLEGTVTAYEQYF. CDR3 in DNA: TGTGCCAGCAGCTTAGAAGGTACAGTGACGGCCTACGAGCAGTACTTC.

The chain combines TRBV7-2 with TRBJ2-3, with 10 bases fitting TRBD2. The CDR3 is made up of 16 amino acids. With V trimmed by 5 bases and J by 0 bases, 5 bases remained unmatched. CDR1 and CDR2 from the germline V gene are SGHTA and FQGNSA. The CDR3 DNA reads as TGTGCCAGCAGCCTAGGACTAGCGGCTAGCACAGATACGCAGTATTTT. Residues: CASSLGLAASTDTQYF.

The chain employs TRBV27 and TRBJ1-1, with a tentative D call TRBD1 (5 bases). This CDR3 region has 10 residues. Deletions cut 5 bases from V and 10 bases from J, with 8 bases between. Germline V gene sequence: CDR1 MNHEY, CDR2 SMNVEV (reference sequence). The CDR3 sequence is CASSQGRAFF. CDR3 coding DNA: TGTGCCAGCAGTCAGGGTAGAGCTTTCTTT.

The chain has TRBV5-1 and TRBJ1-2, with TRBD1 identical over 10 bases. The CDR3 sequence is 16 residues long. With 3 bases clipped from V and 4 bases from J, the junction kept 9 bases outside the gene matches. CDR1 and CDR2 (germline): SGHRS, YFSETQ. This CDR3 reads CASSSQLGQGGYGYTF. DNA for the CDR3: TGCGCCAGCAGCTCCCAACTCGGACAGGGGGGCTATGGCTACACCTTC. The entire variable domain, with the rest obtained from reference TRBV5-1 and TRBJ1-2, is as follows: KAGVTQTPRYLIKTRGQQVTLSCSPISGHRSVSWYQQTPGQGLQFLFEYFSETQRNKGNFPGRFSGRQFSNSRSEMNVSTLELGDSALYLCASSSQLGQGGYGYTFGSGTRLTVV.

CDR3 amino acids: CASSGRATDTQYF. The DNA for the CDR3 is TGTGCCTCTAGCGGGAGGGCCACAGATACGCAGTATTTT. This sequence joins TRBV30 and TRBJ2-3; 12 nucleotides agree with TRBD2. CDR1 is GTSNPN, CDR2 SVGIG, per germline (reference sequence). The V gene end was trimmed by 7 bases and the J gene end by 2 bases; junction bases not matched to a gene: 1. The CDR3 is 13 amino acids.

The rearrangement uses TRBV5-1 and TRBJ2-2; 7 positions agree with TRBD1. CDR3 length equals 19 residues. J lost 4 bases, V lost 0 bases, and 15 bases had no gene match. The V gene's germline CDR1 is SGHRS and CDR2 YFSETQ. CDR3 nucleotides: TGCGCCAGCAGCTTGGCTTTGGGTCAGGGGGTTCGAAGCACCGGGGAGCTGTTTTTT. It specifies CASSLALGQGVRSTGELFF.

The chain recombines TRBV9 with TRBJ2-5, with a weak D call TRBD2 (7 bases). V lost 3 bases and J lost 1, with 10 bases in between. Germline-derived CDR1 and CDR2 are SGDLS and YYNGEE. The CDR3 is 14 residues long. Here the CDR3 DNA reads TGTGCCAGCAGCGCGGGGGGCCCCCAAGAGACCCAGTACTTC. It is translated as CASSAGGPQETQYF.

A single count supports this clone. The V and J genes are TRBV29-1 and TRBJ2-5; 7 bases match TRBD1. Trimming took 7 bases from V and 3 from J; bases not matched to a gene: 8. The CDR3 covers 13 residues. From germline, CDR1 is SQVTM and CDR2 ANQGSEA. This chain's CDR3 is CSAAGTAKETQYF. CDR3 bases: TGCAGCGCCGCCGGGACAGCAAAAGAGACCCAGTACTTC. The complete variable domain, with remaining parts taken from reference TRBV29-1 and TRBJ2-5, reads SAVISQKPSRDICQRGTSLTIQCQVDSQVTMMFWYRQQPGQSLTLIATANQGSEATYESGFVIDKFPISRPNLTFSTLTVSNMSPEDSSIYLCSAAGTAKETQYFGPGTRLLVL.

CDR3 protein: CASSLGSGGNNEQFF. In DNA, the CDR3 is TGTGCCAGCAGCTTAGGTAGCGGGGGGAACAATGAGCAGTTCTTC. V usage is TRBV7-9 and J usage is TRBJ2-1; 10 bases are shared with TRBD2. The CDR3 extends over 15 amino acids. Germline lookup yields CDR1 SEHNR and CDR2 FQNEAQ (reference sequence). The V and J ends lost 1 base and 5 bases, in that order; junction bases with no gene match: 2.

The chain joins TRBV7-2 to TRBJ1-6, with 7 bases identical to TRBD1. CDR1 SGHTA and CDR2 FQGNSA come from the germline V gene. The CDR3 contains 18 residues. J lost 0 bases, V lost 1 base, and 6 bases had no gene match. CDR3 coding DNA: TGTGCCAGCAGCTTAGTGGGACAGCTAAGCTCCTATAATTCACCCCTCCACTTT. Residues: CASSLVGQLSSYNSPLHF.

The V gene is TRBV5-1, the J gene TRBJ2-2; D uncertain. CDR1 is SGHRS, CDR2 YFSETQ, per germline. V was clipped by 2 bases and J by 2 bases, with 10 bases between them. CDR3 length: 15 residues. The CDR3 here is CASSFWAPNTGELFF. The DNA for the CDR3 is TGCGCCAGCAGCTTCTGGGCCCCAAACACCGGGGAGCTGTTTTTT.

The J gene is TRBJ1-3, the V gene TRBV30; D remains unclear. V was shortened by 3 bases and J by 3 bases, with 6 bases between the two germline ends. This CDR3 is built from 12 residues. The germline V gene encodes CDR1 GTSNPN and CDR2 SVGIG (reference sequence). CDR3 in amino acids: CAWRISGNTIYF. For the CDR3, the DNA is TGTGCCTGGAGGATCAGTGGAAACACCATATATTTT.

The chain couples TRBV7-9 to TRBJ2-2, with D perhaps TRBD1 (6 bases). V lost 5 bases, J lost 7 bases, and 11 bases lay in between. Germline V gene sequence: CDR1 SEHNR, CDR2 FQNEAQ (reference sequence). The CDR3 consists of 13 residues. DNA of the CDR3: TGTGCCAGCAGCCTTACAGGGTACGGGGAGCTGTTTTTT. Its protein product is CASSLTGYGELFF.

This chain links TRBV11-2 with TRBJ2-1; 15 nucleotides agree with TRBD2. CDR3 length: 16 residues. V shed 4 bases, J shed 4 bases, and the junction held 2 bases outside the gene matches. Per germline, CDR1 SGHAT and CDR2 FQNNGV. Here the CDR3 reads CASSSGLAGGYNEQFF. DNA of the CDR3: TGTGCCAGCAGCTCCGGACTAGCGGGAGGGTACAATGAGCAGTTCTTC.

The chain is built from TRBV6-5 and TRBJ2-1; D might be TRBD2 (6 bases). V was clipped by 6 bases and J by 0 bases, with 12 bases between them. The CDR3 runs 15 residues. Germline V gene data show CDR1 as MNHEY and CDR2 as SVGAGI. CDR3 in DNA: TGTGCCAGCAGACCCCGGGGGAGCTCCTACAATGAGCAGTTCTTC. Its translation: CASRPRGSSYNEQFF.

This clone was detected only once. The V and J genes are TRBV6-6 and TRBJ2-1; TRBD2 aligns across 9 bases. The CDR3 contains 16 residues. Germline V gives CDR1 MNHNY, CDR2 SVGAGI (reference sequence). V lost 0 bases to trimming and J lost 4 bases; unmatched junction nucleotides: 4. CDR3 bases: TGTGCCAGCAGTTACTCGCCTAGCGGGAAATACAATGAGCAGTTCTTC. This codes for CASSYSPSGKYNEQFF.

J is TRBJ1-1 and V is TRBV11-2; D gene uncertain. The germline V gene encodes CDR1 SGHAT and CDR2 FQNNGV. Between the trimmed V and J ends, which lost 0 bases and 1 base, there was a span of 6 bases. This CDR3 contains 14 residues. CDR3 loop: CASSLDPRNTEAFF. In DNA form, the CDR3 reads TGTGCCAGCAGCTTAGATCCCCGGAACACTGAAGCTTTCTTT.

The genes are TRBV9 and TRBJ2-7; 10 nucleotides line up with TRBD1. Looked up from germline, CDR1 is SGDLS and CDR2 is YYNGEE. The CDR3 length is 15 residues. V shed 4 bases and J 5 bases; nucleotides not matched to a gene: 9. The CDR3 nucleotides read TGTGCCAGCAGCCCAGACAGGGGGCGCGTAAACGAGCAGTACTTC. It yields the protein CASSPDRGRVNEQYF.

The rearrangement joins TRBV4-2 to TRBJ1-1; D is unresolved. The germline V gene encodes CDR1 LGHNA and CDR2 YNFKEQ. Trimming pared 0 bases from V and 5 bases from J, leaving 7 bases between. This CDR3 is built from 13 residues. The CDR3 nucleotides are TGTGCCAGCAGCCAAGATAAGCTAACTGAAGCTTTCTTT. Protein product: CASSQDKLTEAFF.

This chain connects TRBV28 to TRBJ2-7; D is perhaps TRBD2 (6 bases). CDR1 and CDR2 from the germline V gene are MDHEN and SYDVKM. Trimming left V 2 bases short and J 5 bases short, with 16 bases between. The CDR3 contains 15 residues. The DNA of the CDR3 is TGTGCCAGCAGTTTAAATAGCGCCGGGAGAAACGAGCAGTACTTC. It yields the protein CASSLNSAGRNEQYF.

The V and J genes are TRBV30 and TRBJ1-4; the D gene is possibly TRBD1 (6 bases). This CDR3 is built from 14 residues. V lost 4 bases, J lost 5 bases, and 14 bases lay in between. The germline V gene has CDR1 GTSNPN and CDR2 SVGIG (reference sequence). CDR3 protein: CAWNPGQGNEKLFF. The DNA for the CDR3 is TGTGCCTGGAACCCGGGACAAGGGAATGAAAAACTGTTTTTT.

V is TRBV7-9 and J is TRBJ2-3; D may be TRBD1 (5 bases). Trimming shortened V by 1 base and J by 5 bases, and 13 bases separated the two germline ends. This CDR3 region has 15 residues. In germline, CDR1 is SEHNR, CDR2 FQNEAQ (reference sequence). The CDR3 protein is CASSLGRVWQDTQYF. CDR3 DNA: TGTGCCAGCAGCTTAGGCAGGGTTTGGCAAGATACGCAGTATTTT.

The gene calls are TRBV27 and TRBJ2-3; TRBD2 agrees at 8 bases. This CDR3 has 17 residues. Trimming took 5 bases from V and 3 from J; bases not matched to a gene: 13. The germline V gene has CDR1 MNHEY and CDR2 SMNVEV (reference sequence). CDR3 protein: CASSLLASGPWTDTQYF. CDR3 bases: TGTGCCAGCAGTCTCCTGGCTAGCGGGCCCTGGACAGATACGCAGTATTTT.

This clone was picked up one time. The CDR3: CASSQSEGGGLCTEAFF. The CDR3 DNA is TGTGCCAGCAGCCAAAGTGAGGGGGGGGGCCTGTGCACTGAAGCTTTCTTT. This chain connects TRBV9 to TRBJ1-1; weak D call: TRBD1 (6 bases). The CDR3 is made up of 17 amino acids. V lost 4 bases to trimming and J lost 4 bases, with 23 bases between them. Germline-derived CDR1 and CDR2 are SGDLS and YYNGEE.

The J gene is TRBJ1-3, the V gene TRBV7-9, with 7 bases identical to TRBD1. The CDR3 runs 16 residues. V dropped 6 bases and J dropped 2; count of bases not matched to a gene: 10. Germline loops: CDR1 SEHNR, CDR2 FQNEAQ (reference sequence). CDR3 residues: CASSPPGQATGNTIYF. CDR3 DNA sequence: TGTGCCAGCAGTCCACCCGGACAGGCAACTGGAAACACCATATATTTT.